There are many counts of the clone carrying this T cell receptor (beta chain). Its antigen is not known. TCRdb passed the 5' RACE reads through MiXCR, listing each CDR3 protein once. The sample includes about 48,000 distinct CDR3 sequences, over 4.5% of them seen just once. The CDR3 runs 12 residues. Germline-derived CDR1 and CDR2 are SQVTM and ANQGSEA. V was pared by 4 bases and J by 0 bases, with 4 bases between. The sample belongs to a study of neurological immune-mediated disorders. Study-level results: The absence of shared CDR3 amino acid sequences among expanded clones across subjects suggests private repertoires in all groups.

The source is a woman in her late teens or twenties with multiple sclerosis. The chain joins TRBV29-1 to TRBJ1-3; the D is unclear. The sequencing input was CD4+ T cells from blood. CDR3 in DNA: TGCAGCGTTGGCCGCTCTGGAAACACCATATATTTT. Residues: CSVGRSGNTIYF.